The clone carrying this TCR beta chain came up a few times. Its antigen is currently unknown. This sample is part of a study of cytomegalovirus exposure and HLA in healthy donors. Study-level findings and limits: Later analysis revealed greater clonal expansion in HLA-associated TCR beta chains than in equally common others. Many donors shared some public TCRs, even though most TCR sequences were rare. Both high specificity and high sensitivity reportedly marked the classifier's diagnosis of cytomegalovirus status. There was a cluster of highly shared sequence variants that was likely a sequencing artifact.

There are 15 residues in the CDR3. V lost 3 bases, J lost 4 bases, and 6 bases stayed unmatched. Germline values: CDR1 SGHRS, CDR2 YFSETQ. PCR employed 60 Vbeta and 13 Jbeta primers. TCRdb's copy holds only in-frame clones and misses some; the assay was immunoSEQ multiplex PCR. The repertoire holds approximately 75,000 clones, over 50% seen once, with less than 25% in the top ten. The source material was PBMCs. The chain couples TRBV5-1 to TRBJ2-1; 8 bases match TRBD1. This clonotype originated in a man aged 35 to 55 in good health and CMV-seropositive. CDR3 protein: CASSSGTGLYNEQFF. Here the CDR3 DNA reads TGCGCCAGCAGCTCCGGGACAGGCCTATACAATGAGCAGTTCTTC.